The next 19 T cell receptor beta chains were all read from a single sample in a study of blood T cell repertoires in COVID-19. Clones were sequenced by immunoSEQ multiplex PCR, and TCRdb holds only the in-frame ones, with some missing. The data hold fewer than 65,000 clones, with roughly four fifths observed a single time. The sample consisted of peripheral blood. These receptors all come from a man in his sixties with acute or convalescent COVID-19.

This chain connects TRBV5-8 to TRBJ2-2, with D possibly matching TRBD1 (8 bases). With 4 bases removed from V and 6 bases from J, the gap between germline ends came to 16 bases. Germline loops: CDR1 SGHTS, CDR2 YDEGEE. This CDR3 contains 15 residues. CDR3 DNA sequence: TGTGCCAGCAGCCTCGACAGGGGAGGGGCCGGGGAGCTGTTTTTT. Protein: CASSLDRGGAGELFF.

The genes are TRBV7-3 and TRBJ2-3; perhaps TRBD1 as D (7 bases). The V end lost 3 bases, the J end lost 8 bases, and 15 bases lay between the germline ends. The CDR3 runs to 14 residues. Germline CDR1 SGHTA, CDR2 FQGTGA. This chain's CDR3 is CASSFGGQEGTQYF. The CDR3 DNA reads as TGTGCCAGCAGCTTTGGAGGACAGGAGGGTACGCAGTATTTT.

The rearrangement links TRBV5-5 to TRBJ1-5; TRBD1 might be the D (6 bases). The CDR3 runs 15 residues. CDR1 and CDR2 (germline): SGHKS, YYEKEE (reference sequence). The V end lost 2 bases, the J end lost 2 bases, and 11 bases lay between the germline ends. CDR3 region: CASSLQGTGNQPQHF. The CDR3 DNA follows: TGTGCCAGCAGCTTACAGGGAACGGGCAATCAGCCCCAGCATTTT.

The genes are TRBV6-5 and TRBJ2-3; 7 bases align to TRBD2. Trimming took 6 bases from V and 9 from J; bases not matched to a gene: 9. This CDR3 has 13 residues. Germline CDR1 and CDR2: MNHEY and SVGAGI. The CDR3 DNA sequence: TGTGCCAGCAGGGAGACCGCCGGGGGGACGCAGTATTTT. It encodes CASRETAGGTQYF.

This clone was detected only once. V usage is TRBV30 and J usage is TRBJ2-3; D is ambiguous. This CDR3 region has 13 residues. Trimming took off 6 bases at V and 2 bases at J, with 12 bases between the two ends. The germline CDR1 and CDR2 sequences are GTSNPN and SVGIG (reference sequence). DNA for the CDR3: TGTGCCTGTCGAGGCCGGTTCACAGATACGCAGTATTTT. It codes for CACRGRFTDTQYF.

J is TRBJ1-6 and V is TRBV5-4, with 8 bases that match TRBD1. Unmatched junction bases numbered 5, after V lost 1 base and J lost 5 bases. The CDR3 has 16 amino acids. CDR1 and CDR2 (germline): SGHNT, YYREEE (reference sequence). The chain's CDR3 is CASSLRPGQDNSPLHF. As DNA, the CDR3 is TGTGCCAGCAGCTTGCGTCCGGGACAGGATAATTCACCCCTCCACTTT.

The rearrangement joins TRBV19 to TRBJ1-1, with D tentatively TRBD1 (5 bases). This CDR3 contains 15 residues. Germline V gene lookup returns CDR1 LNHDA and CDR2 SQIVND (reference sequence). The V gene lost 4 bases and the J gene lost 1 base, with 13 bases spanning the gap. CDR3 DNA: TGTGCCAGTAGTACAGGGTTAGGTGGGAACACTGAAGCTTTCTTT. Translated: CASSTGLGGNTEAFF.

In this sample, this clone turned up a few times. This chain connects TRBV5-4 to TRBJ1-6; no reliable D call. CDR1 and CDR2 from the germline V gene are SGHNT and YYREEE (reference sequence). V lost 5 bases, J lost 10 bases, and 13 bases lay in between. This CDR3 contains 13 residues. The CDR3 sequence is CASSPERESPLHF. DNA for the CDR3: TGTGCCAGCAGTCCTGAGAGGGAATCACCCCTCCACTTT.

The genes are TRBV7-3 and TRBJ2-5, with 8 nucleotides matching TRBD1. J gave up 5 bases and V 4 bases, and 6 bases lay outside the gene matches. This CDR3 has 14 residues. Germline V gene sequence: CDR1 SGHTA, CDR2 FQGTGA. The DNA for the CDR3 is TGTGCCAGCAGCTCAGGGGGCGCGGGTGAGACCCAGTACTTC. Amino acid sequence: CASSSGGAGETQYF.

The V gene is TRBV7-2, the J gene TRBJ1-5; 7 bases are a match to TRBD1. Trimming at V came to 2 bases and at J to 5 bases, leaving 6 bases not matched to a gene. CDR1 and CDR2 (germline): SGHTA, FQGNSA. The length of the CDR3 is 15 residues. The CDR3 DNA is TGTGCCAGCAGCTTATGGGACAGATCAGATCAGCCCCAGCATTTT. Protein sequence: CASSLWDRSDQPQHF.

The CDR3 reads CASSSNQGQGVHGYTF. CDR3 DNA sequence: TGCGCCAGCAGCTCAAACCAAGGACAGGGCGTTCATGGCTACACCTTC. The chain is built from TRBV5-1 and TRBJ1-2; 8 nucleotides line up with TRBD1. The CDR3 consists of 16 residues. The junction had 13 bases not matched to a gene; V was cut back by 3 bases and J by 6 bases. The germline V gene has CDR1 SGHRS and CDR2 YFSETQ.

This clone was recorded a few times. The chain carries TRBV29-1 and TRBJ1-1; the D gene is possibly TRBD1 (5 bases). V was pared by 6 bases and J by 0 bases, with 11 bases between. CDR3 size: 13 residues. Germline values: CDR1 SQVTM, CDR2 ANQGSEA. The CDR3 loop reads CSVTALMNTEAFF. CDR3 DNA: TGCAGCGTGACAGCGCTGATGAACACTGAAGCTTTCTTT. The full variable domain, with the rest looked up from reference TRBV29-1 and TRBJ1-1, is SAVISQKPSRDICQRGTSLTIQCQVDSQVTMMFWYRQQPGQSLTLIATANQGSEATYESGFVIDKFPISRPNLTFSTLTVSNMSPEDSSIYLCSVTALMNTEAFFGQGTRLTVV.

This CDR3 reads CASSWSRVEELFF. DNA of the CDR3: TGCGCCAGCAGCTGGTCCAGGGTGGAGGAGCTGTTTTTT. V usage is TRBV5-1 and J usage is TRBJ2-2; TRBD1 might be the D (5 bases). The CDR3 consists of 13 residues. V lost 3 bases, J lost 10 bases, and 13 bases lay in between. The germline V gene has CDR1 SGHRS and CDR2 YFSETQ. The whole variable domain, remainder taken from reference TRBV5-1 and TRBJ2-2, is KAGVTQTPRYLIKTRGQQVTLSCSPISGHRSVSWYQQTPGQGLQFLFEYFSETQRNKGNFPGRFSGRQFSNSRSEMNVSTLELGDSALYLCASSWSRVEELFFGEGSRLTVL.

The chain combines TRBV15 with TRBJ2-3, with TRBD2 matching 10 bases. The J segment lost 1 base and the V segment lost 2 bases, leaving 9 bases of the junction unmatched. CDR1 and CDR2 (germline): LNHNV, YYDKDF (reference sequence). The CDR3 extends over 18 amino acids. The CDR3 DNA is TGTGCCACCAGCAGATATAGGGGAACTAGCGGGGGCACAGATACGCAGTATTTT. Protein product: CATSRYRGTSGGTDTQYF.

V and J are TRBV27 and TRBJ1-2; no clear D. This CDR3 is built from 13 residues. In germline, CDR1 is MNHEY, CDR2 SMNVEV (reference sequence). V was trimmed by 2 bases and J by 4 bases, leaving 8 bases between them. CDR3 protein: CASSLSRSYGYTF. The CDR3, as DNA: TGTGCCAGCAGTTTAAGTCGTAGCTATGGCTACACCTTC.

V gene TRBV28 combines with J gene TRBJ1-2, with D unclear. V lost 8 bases and J lost 8, with 21 bases in between. Germline V gives CDR1 MDHEN, CDR2 SYDVKM. This CDR3 contains 14 residues. The CDR3 nucleotides are TGTGCCAGCCTGGAGGGCCCGACAATAGGAGGCTACACCTTC. Translating it yields CASLEGPTIGGYTF.

This chain uses TRBV14 with TRBJ1-6, with D possibly matching TRBD1 (5 bases). The CDR3 consists of 16 residues. The germline CDR1 and CDR2 sequences are SGHDN and FVKESK. V was trimmed by 3 bases and J by 9 bases, leaving 18 bases between them. The CDR3 coding sequence is TGTGCCAGCAGCCAGGAGAGGCCAGGGCTGGGTTCACCCCTCCACTTT. Translating it yields CASSQERPGLGSPLHF.

The J gene is TRBJ1-1, the V gene TRBV23-1; TRBD1 matches 9 bases. TRBV23-1 is filed as an ORF, its function uncertain. The V and J ends lost 7 bases and 0 bases, in that order; junction bases with no gene match: 18. This CDR3 is built from 19 residues. The CDR3 region is CASTRDRVPLAEMNTEAFF. CDR3 sequence (DNA): TGCGCCAGCACCCGGGACAGGGTACCCCTGGCGGAGATGAACACTGAAGCTTTCTTT.

The rearrangement joins TRBV11-2 to TRBJ2-4; D possibly corresponds to TRBD2 (5 bases). Germline V lookup: CDR1 SGHAT, CDR2 FQNNGV. CDR3 length: 15 amino acids. Trimming removed 5 bases from V and 1 base from J, with 12 bases in between. The CDR3 loop is CASSLPEVAKNIQYF. The CDR3 DNA reads as TGTGCCAGCAGCCTCCCGGAGGTGGCCAAAAACATTCAGTACTTC.